Following are 14 T cell receptor beta chains from one sample sequenced in a study of graft-versus-host responses after intestinal transplantation. No antigen is known for these receptors. Sequencing used immunoSEQ multiplex PCR; TCRdb keeps in-frame clones, though not all of them. Among more than 100,000 clones listed, roughly 95% were seen once. Sample: unstimulated CD8+ T cells sorted from spleen or lymph node cells, taken before intestinal transplant. Receptor source: a human donor who received an intestinal transplant.

The chain links TRBV13 to TRBJ1-2; D gene uncertain. Germline lookup yields CDR1 PRHDT and CDR2 FYEKMQ (reference sequence). The V end was cut by 6 bases, the J end by 3 bases, with 11 bases between. The CDR3 covers 13 residues. CDR3 loop: CASSLEKYYGYTF. For the CDR3, the DNA is TGTGCCAGCAGTCTCGAGAAATACTATGGCTACACCTTC.

The chain recombines TRBV10-1 with TRBJ2-2; tentative D call: TRBD1 (6 bases). The V gene lost 8 bases and the J gene lost 3 bases, with 13 bases spanning the gap. The germline gives CDR1 WNHNN, CDR2 SYGVQD (reference sequence). CDR3 length: 14 amino acids. The CDR3 spells CASSPGVDTGELFF. CDR3 coding DNA: TGCGCCAGCTCCCCAGGGGTGGACACCGGGGAGCTGTTTTTT.

This clone occurred a few times. The V and J genes are TRBV7-9 and TRBJ1-3; no reliable D call. Trimming left V 8 bases short and J 2 bases short, with 13 bases between. This CDR3 is built from 14 residues. Germline loops: CDR1 SEHNR, CDR2 FQNEAQ (reference sequence). The CDR3 DNA is TGTGCCAGCGGCGACACGGCCACTGGAAACACCATATATTTT. This translates into CASGDTATGNTIYF.

The chain joins TRBV10-2 to TRBJ1-2; a possible D gene is TRBD1 (5 bases). The V end lost 3 bases, the J end lost 7 bases, and 12 bases lay between the germline ends. The CDR3 contains 13 residues. Germline CDR1 and CDR2: WSHSY and SAAADI. DNA for the CDR3: TGCGCCAGCAGTGATGGGGGGGTCTCTGGCTACACCTTC. Its protein is CASSDGGVSGYTF.

The V and J genes are TRBV28 and TRBJ1-2, with D possibly TRBD1 on 5 matching bases. The CDR3 spans 13 residues. Trimming took 11 bases from V and 4 from J, leaving 17 bases between them. Germline V gene lookup returns CDR1 MDHEN and CDR2 SYDVKM. The CDR3 region is CAPPGGGGYGYTF. The CDR3, as DNA: TGTGCCCCACCGGGGGGAGGCGGCTATGGCTACACCTTC.

To note about this clone: Additional DNA sequences in this sample encode the identical CDR3. This rearrangement joins TRBV28 to TRBJ1-1; D unresolved. The V end lost 3 bases, the J end lost 2 bases, and 7 bases lay between the germline ends. In germline, CDR1 is MDHEN, CDR2 SYDVKM. This CDR3 region has 13 residues. This chain's CDR3 is CASSLTRNTEAFF. The DNA of the CDR3 is TGTGCCAGCAGTTTGACGCGAAACACTGAAGCTTTCTTT.

The V call is TRBV15, the J call TRBJ2-5; 7 bases match TRBD1. The CDR3 sequence is 14 residues long. Germline-derived CDR1 and CDR2 are LNHNV and YYDKDF (reference sequence). With 1 base clipped from V and 3 bases from J, the junction kept 2 bases outside the gene matches. The CDR3: CATSRGTGEETQYF. CDR3 DNA: TGTGCCACCAGCAGAGGGACAGGAGAAGAGACCCAGTACTTC.

V gene TRBV28 combines with J gene TRBJ2-7, with D tentatively TRBD1 or TRBD2 (5 bases each). The CDR3 totals 15 residues. The V and J ends lost 7 bases and 1 base respectively, with 17 bases between them. Germline V gene lookup returns CDR1 MDHEN and CDR2 SYDVKM. This chain's CDR3 is CASTWDRRASYEQYF. In DNA form, the CDR3 reads TGTGCCAGCACCTGGGACCGGCGGGCATCCTACGAGCAGTACTTC.

This clone occurred a few times. The chain has TRBV6-5 and TRBJ2-2, with D unclear. This CDR3 is built from 12 residues. CDR1 and CDR2 from the germline V gene are MNHEY and SVGAGI. Deletions cut 2 bases from V and 5 bases from J, with 3 bases between. CDR3: CASSYGTGELFF. The CDR3 bases are TGTGCCAGCAGTTACGGTACCGGGGAGCTGTTTTTT.

The gene calls are TRBV6-5 and TRBJ1-2, with 8 bases aligning to TRBD1. Germline loops: CDR1 MNHEY, CDR2 SVGAGI. CDR3 length: 14 residues. Trimming cost V 5 bases and J 4 bases; bases outside gene matches: 6. The DNA of the CDR3 is TGTGCCAGCAGTGCTGTGACAGGGGCCTATGGCTACACCTTC. Translation gives CASSAVTGAYGYTF.

CDR3 residues: CASSFWGGFRNQPQHF. The CDR3 region has the DNA TGTGCCAGCAGTTTTTGGGGGGGGTTTCGCAATCAGCCCCAGCATTTT. The chain has TRBV28 and TRBJ1-5, with D maybe TRBD1 (5 bases). This CDR3 region has 16 residues. Trimming removed 3 bases from V and 2 bases from J, with 14 bases in between. CDR1 and CDR2 (germline): MDHEN, SYDVKM.

The chain has TRBV6-5 and TRBJ2-1; 8 positions agree with TRBD2. Trimming took 0 bases from V and 8 from J; bases not matched to a gene: 9. The germline V gene has CDR1 MNHEY and CDR2 SVGAGI. CDR3 length: 16 amino acids. CDR3 DNA: TGTGCCAGCAGTTACTCGAGCGGGGGACTAGGCTATGAGCAGTTCTTC. Its protein is CASSYSSGGLGYEQFF.

The V and J genes are TRBV10-3 and TRBJ2-3; TRBD2 is a possible D gene (5 bases). The CDR3 is 16 residues long. The germline V gene has CDR1 ENHRY and CDR2 SYGVKD. Deletions cut 2 bases from V and 6 bases from J, with 18 bases between. CDR3 region: CAISETSARGWDTQYF. CDR3 coding DNA: TGTGCCATCAGTGAGACTTCCGCCCGGGGTTGGGATACGCAGTATTTT.

This clone appeared once. V is TRBV19 and J is TRBJ1-5, with D perhaps matching TRBD1 (5 bases). The CDR3 extends over 14 amino acids. Per the germline V gene, CDR1 is LNHDA and CDR2 is SQIVND (reference sequence). Trimming left V 3 bases short and J 7 bases short, with 13 bases between. The CDR3 nucleotides are TGTGCCAGTAGTATTATGGGGCCAGGCCAGCCCCAGCATTTT. Translated: CASSIMGPGQPQHF.